These T cell receptor beta chains were read from a single sample in a study of immune heterogeneity within non-small cell lung tumors. TCRdb re-called the multiplex PCR reads through MiXCR, storing one row per CDR3 protein. The profile shows approximately 21,000 distinct CDR3 sequences, about 30% of them singletons. Sequencing was carried out using lung tumor tissue. The receptors here all came from a middle-aged man with non-small cell lung cancer. The CDR3 runs from the conserved cysteine through the conserved F or W. Fields, in order: CDR3 protein, J gene, clone size, V gene. Clone sizes are given selectively: once, few, many, or a class where the clone is expanded.

CASSDRVWGAQHF,TRBJ1-5,medium-sized,TRBV6-1
CASSLGASLFIGELFF,TRBJ2-2,-,TRBV28
CSVGTGNEQFF,TRBJ2-1,once,TRBV29-1
CASSLAPTSDYNTGELFF,TRBJ2-2,few,TRBV11-3
CASSKQGIDTEAFF,TRBJ1-1,-,TRBV12-3/TRBV12-4
CAAAPTLADSYEQYF,TRBJ2-7,-,TRBV10-3
CASSLGQVYNSPLHF,TRBJ1-6,many,TRBV5-6
CASGRDRDNSPLHF,TRBJ1-6,-,TRBV5-8
CASSISGTAPDTQYF,TRBJ2-3,many,TRBV12-3/TRBV12-4
CASSLLAEPPYNEQFF,TRBJ2-1,few,TRBV6-2/TRBV6-3
CASSLDYEQYF,TRBJ2-7,medium-sized,TRBV11-3
CASSQNPTDRETQYF,TRBJ2-5,-,TRBV11-2
CASSPFWNTEAFF,TRBJ1-1,few,TRBV14
CASSLGNSGANVLTF,TRBJ2-6,few,TRBV5-1
CASSPGSGGVKTQYF,TRBJ2-5,many,TRBV11-1
CASSIRDYNEQFF,TRBJ2-1,-,TRBV7-2
CASSPRQVGEQYF,TRBJ2-7,medium-sized,TRBV27
CSSSLLTYNEQFF,TRBJ2-1,-,TRBV14
CVISETGPAEAFF,TRBJ1-1,-,TRBV10-3
CASSPRTGAGTQYF,TRBJ2-5,few,TRBV6-2/TRBV6-3
CASSDGTSISGNTIYF,TRBJ1-3,-,TRBV5-1
CASSSKTWSPLHF,TRBJ1-6,-,TRBV6-2/TRBV6-3
CASSAQAPGEHGPETQYF,TRBJ2-5,-,TRBV9
CANNTRGGGTEAFF,TRBJ1-1,-,TRBV6-4
CASRGSGRADTGELFF,TRBJ2-2,many,TRBV10-1
CASSLSNYGYTF,TRBJ1-2,many,TRBV11-1
CASSPKPQDTEAFF,TRBJ1-1,once,TRBV18
CASSLGTGGLNIQYF,TRBJ2-4,-,TRBV12-3/TRBV12-4
CSARDGQGGSPLHF,TRBJ1-6,few,TRBV20-1
CASRGQAHNHPQHF,TRBJ1-5,-,TRBV2
CASSWGQFVGELFF,TRBJ2-2,-,TRBV7-2